This T cell receptor (beta chain) was identified during a study of early T cells in non-severe SARS-CoV-2 infection. Deletions cut 4 bases from V and 1 base from J, with 9 bases between. Germline-derived CDR1 and CDR2 are SGDLS and YYNGEE. The CDR3 runs to 14 residues. Each CDR3 protein gets one entry after TCRdb re-called the 5' RACE reads with MiXCR. The profile shows 80,000 or so distinct CDR3 sequences, 11% to 15% of them singletons. This TCR came from an adult who was a healthcare worker with PCR-confirmed SARS-CoV-2 infection or an uninfected control (not recorded which). This chain links TRBV9 with TRBJ2-1, with D perhaps given as TRBD1 or TRBD2 (5 bases each). Sequencing input: whole blood. In DNA, the CDR3 is TGTGCCAGCAGCCAAGAGGGGTCCTACAATGAGCAGTTCTTC. The encoded protein is CASSQEGSYNEQFF.